The clone carrying this TCR beta chain was seen more than once but under ten times. As yet, its antigen is unknown. Template switching added a universal primer site; cDNA carried unique molecular identifiers. MiXCR was run by TCRdb on the 5' RACE reads, yielding one entry per CDR3 protein. The sample contains approximately 590,000 distinct CDR3 sequences, approximately 10% of which appear only once. This entry comes from a study of identical twins. Study findings and constraints: Model-predicted out-of-frame TCR alpha sharing fell below observed values in monozygotic twins. Not following the same donors, the study drew its conclusions from cross-sectional statistical analysis.

This CDR3 contains 15 residues. V lost 5 bases, J lost 3 bases, and 14 bases lay in between. Germline lookup yields CDR1 MNHNS and CDR2 SASEGT. Donors uniformly comprised healthy Caucasians. This same sample was also part of a study on yellow fever vaccine responses in identical twins.

This sequence was found in a woman younger than 30 in good health. This rearrangement joins TRBV6-1 to TRBJ2-1; possibly TRBD1 for D (6 bases). Sequenced sample: PBMCs. CDR3: CASSHTEQGYNEQFF. The DNA for the CDR3 is TGTGCCAGCAGTCATACAGAACAGGGCTACAATGAGCAGTTCTTC.